A single sample is the source of the 11 T cell receptor beta chains below, sequenced in a study of control samples from healthy donors and cancer patients. The repertoire was sequenced with immunoSEQ multiplex PCR; TCRdb's copy has only in-frame clones and lacks some. The sample yields fewer than 90,000 clones, 70% to 90% seen once. Sequenced sample: blood. Receptor source: a woman aged 50 to 65 in good health.

The J gene is TRBJ2-7, the V gene TRBV10-3, with 11 bases identical to TRBD2. There are 16 residues in the CDR3. CDR1 is ENHRY, CDR2 SYGVKD, per germline. With V trimmed by 0 bases and J by 3 bases, 4 bases remained unmatched. CDR3 in amino acids: CAISESASGGFYEQYF. The DNA for the CDR3 is TGTGCCATCAGTGAGTCGGCTAGCGGGGGGTTCTACGAGCAGTACTTC.

This clone has only a few counts. The rearrangement joins TRBV3-1 (or the pseudogene TRBV3-2) to TRBJ2-3; D is unresolved. The CDR3 runs 15 residues. Germline V CDR1 and CDR2: LGHDT, YNNKEL (reference sequence). V lost 5 bases, J lost 0 bases, and 12 bases lay in between. The CDR3 nucleotides read TGTGCCAGCAGCTTACGACTTGGCAGCACAGATACGCAGTATTTT. As protein: CASSLRLGSTDTQYF.

Turning to this clone: The junction shows a germline mismatch at one end, possibly a read error. The chain carries TRBV11-3 and TRBJ2-7; perhaps TRBD1 as D (6 bases). Germline CDR1 is SGHNT and CDR2 is YENEEA. CDR3 length equals 12 residues. Here the CDR3 reads CASRQGSSEQYF. The DNA for the CDR3 is TGTGCCAGCAGACAGGGATCCTCCGAGCAGTACTTC.

J is TRBJ1-1 and V is TRBV5-4, with D unclear. The CDR3 runs 12 residues. V was trimmed by 4 bases and J by 1 base, leaving 5 bases between them. Germline V CDR1 and CDR2: SGHNT, YYREEE (reference sequence). CDR3 residues: CASSRQNTEAFF. CDR3 nucleotides: TGTGCCAGCAGCCGACAGAACACTGAAGCTTTCTTT.

The rearrangement uses TRBV19 and TRBJ1-5, with D perhaps matching TRBD1 (6 bases). This CDR3 has 13 residues. The V gene lost 6 bases and the J gene lost 5 bases, with 11 bases spanning the gap. Germline lookup yields CDR1 LNHDA and CDR2 SQIVND (reference sequence). The CDR3 DNA reads as TGTGCCAGTAGACAGGGATCTTATCAGCCCCAGCATTTT. Residues: CASRQGSYQPQHF.

The chain links TRBV6-2 or TRBV6-3 to TRBJ1-5; the match to TRBD1 covers 8 bases. This CDR3 has 20 amino acids. CDR1 and CDR2 from the germline V gene are MNHEY and SVGEGT. J lost 6 bases, V lost 0 bases, and 19 bases had no gene match. CDR3 DNA sequence: TGTGCCAGCAGTTACTCGAGAGGACAGGGATTTCCGAAAAACCTTCAGCCCCAGCATTTT. Translation: CASSYSRGQGFPKNLQPQHF.

The chain combines TRBV6-5 with TRBJ1-2; 9 bases fit TRBD1. Germline assignment: CDR1 MNHEY and CDR2 SVGAGI. Unmatched junction bases numbered 10, after V lost 6 bases and J lost 5 bases. The CDR3 length is 15 residues. The CDR3 DNA reads as TGTGCCAGCAGAAGACAGGGGGGAGACCGTTATGGCTACACCTTC. This codes for CASRRQGGDRYGYTF.

This sequence joins TRBV27 and TRBJ1-3; TRBD1 might be the D (6 bases). The V end lost 5 bases, the J end lost 4 bases, and 18 bases lay between the germline ends. Germline-derived CDR1 and CDR2 are MNHEY and SMNVEV (reference sequence). This CDR3 is 16 amino acids long. The CDR3 spells CASSPRGGTRGNTIYF. The CDR3 coding sequence is TGTGCCAGCAGTCCGCGGGGGGGGACAAGAGGAAACACCATATATTTT.

This clone was detected only once. Here the CDR3 DNA reads TGTGCCAGCAGCTTGGCCGGGTACAATGCTTTCTTT. Translating gives CASSLAGYNAFF. The chain is built from TRBV5-5 and TRBJ1-1; D uncertain. The CDR3 covers 12 residues. The ends were cut back, 0 bases at V and 11 bases at J, with 11 bases in the middle. From germline, CDR1 is SGHKS and CDR2 YYEKEE (reference sequence). Using reference TRBV5-5 and TRBJ1-1 for the parts outside the CDR3, the full variable domain is DAGVTQSPTHLIKTRGQQVTLRCSPISGHKSVSWYQQVLGQGPQFIFQYYEKEERGRGNFPDRFSARQFPNYSSELNVNALLLGDSALYLCASSLAGYNAFFGQGTRLTVV.

The chain links TRBV7-2 to TRBJ2-1; a weak D match, TRBD1 (5 bases). CDR3 length equals 13 residues. V lost 5 bases to trimming and J lost 8 bases, with 13 bases between them. CDR1 SGHTA and CDR2 FQGNSA come from the germline V gene. CDR3 sequence reads: CASSPPSRDEQFF. The CDR3, as DNA: TGTGCCAGCAGCCCCCCCTCCAGGGATGAGCAGTTCTTC. Based on the CDR3 plus reference TRBV7-2 and TRBJ2-1, the full variable domain is GAGVSQSPSNKVTEKGKDVELRCDPISGHTALYWYRQSLGQGLEFLIYFQGNSAPDKSGLPSDRFSAERTGGSVSTLTIQRTQQEDSAVYLCASSPPSRDEQFFGPGTRLTVL.

The rearrangement links TRBV2 to TRBJ1-1; D ambiguous. The V end lost 3 bases, the J end lost 6 bases, and 11 bases lay between the germline ends. The CDR3 loop spans 13 amino acids. Germline loops: CDR1 SNHLY, CDR2 FYNNEI. The CDR3: CASSEFREAEAFF. CDR3 coding DNA: TGTGCCAGCAGTGAGTTTAGAGAAGCTGAAGCTTTCTTT.